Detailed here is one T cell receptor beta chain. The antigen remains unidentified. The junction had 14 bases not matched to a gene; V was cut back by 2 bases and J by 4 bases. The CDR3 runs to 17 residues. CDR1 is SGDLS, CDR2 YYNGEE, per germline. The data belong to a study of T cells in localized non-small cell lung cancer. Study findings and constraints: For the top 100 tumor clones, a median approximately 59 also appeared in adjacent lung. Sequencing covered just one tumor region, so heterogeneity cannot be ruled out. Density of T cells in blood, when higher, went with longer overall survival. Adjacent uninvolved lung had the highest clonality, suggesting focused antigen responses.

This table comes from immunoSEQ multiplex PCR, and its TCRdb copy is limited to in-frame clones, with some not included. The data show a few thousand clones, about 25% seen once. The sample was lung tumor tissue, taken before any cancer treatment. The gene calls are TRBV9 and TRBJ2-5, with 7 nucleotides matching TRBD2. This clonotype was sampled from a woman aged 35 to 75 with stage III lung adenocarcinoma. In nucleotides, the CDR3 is TGTGCCAGCAGCGTCGGAGGGAGGGCCGGAGTCCGAGAGACCCAGTACTTC. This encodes CASSVGGRAGVRETQYF.